The clone carrying this T cell receptor (beta chain) was recorded at least ten times. V lost 6 bases and J lost 5; bases outside the gene matches: 6. Germline V lookup: CDR1 MDHEN, CDR2 SYDVKM. The CDR3 is 15 amino acids. The sample comes from a study of early T cells in non-severe SARS-CoV-2 infection. In the library, individual cDNA molecules carried attached unique molecular identifiers. TCRdb reanalysed the 5' RACE reads using MiXCR and keeps one entry per CDR3 protein. The sample gives some 40,000 distinct CDR3 sequences, about 6.5% of which show up once; more than 20% is in the top ten. Source: whole blood, taken at baseline. This sequence was found in an adult who was a healthcare worker with PCR-confirmed SARS-CoV-2 infection or an uninfected control (not recorded which). The chain has TRBV28 and TRBJ2-2, with 10 bases that match TRBD1. The CDR3, as DNA: TGTGCCAGCAGGGACAGGGGGGAAGAAACCGGGGAGCTGTTTTTT. It yields the protein CASRDRGEETGELFF.